The clone carrying this T cell receptor beta chain was recorded many times. The V gene's germline CDR1 is MGHRA and CDR2 YSYEKL. The CDR3 has 16 amino acids. Deletions cut 4 bases from V and 4 bases from J, with 20 bases between. The data derive from a study of patients and donors after allogeneic stem cell transplantation. TCRdb reprocessed the RT-PCR reads with MiXCR, giving one entry per CDR3 protein. The top ten hold 6% of the sample, which has about a million distinct CDR3 sequences, 18% seen once. The receptor was derived from a human donor who was either an allogeneic HSCT recipient or a stem cell or donor lymphocyte infusion donor (not recorded which). It is not recorded whose cells these are; they may come from a transplant donor. Material for sequencing was blood, either unsorted or a sorted T cell fraction (not recorded which). The V and J genes are TRBV4-1 and TRBJ2-7; D possibly corresponds to TRBD2 (6 bases). CDR3 in DNA: TGCGCCAGCAGCCTAACCCCGGGCGGGATGGGTTACGAGCAGTACTTC. Translated, it gives CASSLTPGGMGYEQYF.